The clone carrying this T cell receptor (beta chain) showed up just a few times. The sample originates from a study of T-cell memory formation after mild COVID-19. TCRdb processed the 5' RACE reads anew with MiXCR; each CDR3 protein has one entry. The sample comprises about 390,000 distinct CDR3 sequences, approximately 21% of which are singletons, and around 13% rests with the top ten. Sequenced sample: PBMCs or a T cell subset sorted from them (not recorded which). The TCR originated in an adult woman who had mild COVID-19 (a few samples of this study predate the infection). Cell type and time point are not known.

The CDR3 DNA is TGTGCCAGCGCTGGGGGCCGCTATGGCTACACCTTC. It encodes CASAGGRYGYTF. The chain joins TRBV6-2 or TRBV6-3 to TRBJ1-2; possibly TRBD1 for D (6 bases). V lost 8 bases, J lost 4 bases, and 11 bases lay in between. CDR3 length: 12 residues. Germline CDR1 and CDR2: MNHEY and SVGEGT.